The present T cell receptor beta chain was sequenced within a study of blood T cell repertoires in COVID-19. Whole-study context: The origin of the acute and convalescent COVID-19 samples was the United States, Italy and Spain.

Authors' methods: Nucleated cell counts were estimated from reference gene primer amplification. Assay: immunoSEQ multiplex PCR; the TCRdb copy retains only in-frame clones and omits some. V, J and clone size are taken as reported in that table, and D and trimming were inferred from the DNA itself. In the table there are tens of thousands of clones, about 91% of which are singletons. This CDR3 spans 12 amino acids. In germline, CDR1 is SGHRS, CDR2 YFSETQ. Losses at the gene ends were 6 bases for V and 6 bases for J; bases not matched to a gene: 5. Sequencing input: peripheral blood. This chain connects TRBV5-1 to TRBJ2-7; TRBD1 agrees at 8 bases. The TCR sequence derives from a woman aged 80 or older with active COVID-19. The CDR3 coding sequence is TGCGCCAGCACCGGACAGGGTGGCGAGCAGTACTTC. Its translation: CASTGQGGEQYF. The full variable domain, in which reference TRBV5-1 and TRBJ2-7 provide the parts outside the CDR3, is KAGVTQTPRYLIKTRGQQVTLSCSPISGHRSVSWYQQTPGQGLQFLFEYFSETQRNKGNFPGRFSGRQFSNSRSEMNVSTLELGDSALYLCASTGQGGEQYFGPGTRLTVT.